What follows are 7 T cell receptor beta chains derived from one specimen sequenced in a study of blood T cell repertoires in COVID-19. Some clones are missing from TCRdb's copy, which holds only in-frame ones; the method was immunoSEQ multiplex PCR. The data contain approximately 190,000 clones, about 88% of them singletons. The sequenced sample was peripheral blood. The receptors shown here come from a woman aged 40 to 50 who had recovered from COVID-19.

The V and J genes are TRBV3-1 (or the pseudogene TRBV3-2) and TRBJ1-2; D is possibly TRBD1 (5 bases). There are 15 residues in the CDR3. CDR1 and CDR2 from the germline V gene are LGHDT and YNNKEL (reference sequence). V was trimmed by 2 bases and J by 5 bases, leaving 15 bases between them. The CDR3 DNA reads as TGTGCCAGCAGCCAACCCGGGGACTTACGGTATGGCTACACCTTC. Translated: CASSQPGDLRYGYTF.

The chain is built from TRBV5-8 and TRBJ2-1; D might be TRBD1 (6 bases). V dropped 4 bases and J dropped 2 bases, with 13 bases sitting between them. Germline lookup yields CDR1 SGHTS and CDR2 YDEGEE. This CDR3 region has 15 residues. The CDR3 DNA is TGTGCCAGCAGCCTATGGACAGCCCCCTACAATGAGCAGTTCTTC. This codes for CASSLWTAPYNEQFF.

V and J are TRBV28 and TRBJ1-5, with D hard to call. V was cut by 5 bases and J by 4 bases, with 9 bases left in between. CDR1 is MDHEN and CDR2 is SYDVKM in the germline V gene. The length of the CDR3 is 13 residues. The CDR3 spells CASSISGNQPQHF. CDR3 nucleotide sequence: TGTGCCAGCAGTATCTCGGGGAATCAGCCCCAGCATTTT.

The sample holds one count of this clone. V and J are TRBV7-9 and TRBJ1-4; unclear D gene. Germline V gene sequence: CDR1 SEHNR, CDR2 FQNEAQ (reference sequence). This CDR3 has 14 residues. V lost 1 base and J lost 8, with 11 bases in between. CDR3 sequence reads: CASSLDAAVEKLFF. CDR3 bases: TGTGCCAGCAGCTTAGACGCCGCGGTGGAAAAACTGTTTTTT.

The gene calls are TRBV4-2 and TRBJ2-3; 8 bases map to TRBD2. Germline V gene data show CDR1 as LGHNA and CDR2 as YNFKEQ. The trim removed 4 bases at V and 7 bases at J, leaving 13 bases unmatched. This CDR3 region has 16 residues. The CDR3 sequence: CASSPEGSGKAHTQYF. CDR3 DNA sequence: TGTGCCAGCAGCCCAGAGGGTAGCGGGAAGGCTCATACGCAGTATTTT.

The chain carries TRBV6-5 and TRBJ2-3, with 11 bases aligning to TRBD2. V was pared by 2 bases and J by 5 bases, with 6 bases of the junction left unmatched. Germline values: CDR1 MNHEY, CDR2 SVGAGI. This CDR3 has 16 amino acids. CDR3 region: CASSYADGLAGDTQYF. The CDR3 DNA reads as TGTGCCAGCAGTTACGCAGACGGACTAGCGGGAGATACGCAGTATTTT.

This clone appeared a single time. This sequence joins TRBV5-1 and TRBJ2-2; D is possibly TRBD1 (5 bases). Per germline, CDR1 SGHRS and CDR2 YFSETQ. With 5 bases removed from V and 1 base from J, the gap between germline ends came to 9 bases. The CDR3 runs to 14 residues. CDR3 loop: CASSSQGNTGELFF. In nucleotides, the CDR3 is TGCGCCAGCAGTTCGCAGGGGAACACCGGGGAGCTGTTTTTT.